The 16 T cell receptor beta chains below come from one sample, sequenced in a study of blood T cell repertoires in COVID-19. The data were produced by immunoSEQ multiplex PCR, yet TCRdb's version contains in-frame clones alone and is incomplete. The data show more than 300,000 clones, approximately 84% seen once. Sequencing used PBMCs or T cells enriched from blood (not recorded which). These receptors all stem from a woman between 18 and 29 years old who had recovered from COVID-19.

J is TRBJ2-7 and V is TRBV5-1; 8 nucleotides line up with TRBD1. Germline V lookup: CDR1 SGHRS, CDR2 YFSETQ. The CDR3 is made up of 14 amino acids. V lost 4 bases, J lost 4 bases, and 7 bases stayed unmatched. The CDR3 DNA reads TGCGCCAGCAGCCAGACAGGGGAGTCGTACGAGCAGTACTTC. Protein sequence: CASSQTGESYEQYF.

This sequence joins TRBV29-1 and TRBJ2-5; 9 bases align to TRBD1. The J segment lost 2 bases and the V segment lost 6 bases, leaving 4 bases of the junction unmatched. The germline gives CDR1 SQVTM, CDR2 ANQGSEA. The CDR3 length is 13 residues. Here the CDR3 DNA reads TGCAGCGTAGGGACAGGGCGACAAGAGACCCAGTACTTC. Encoded protein: CSVGTGRQETQYF.

This rearrangement joins TRBV19 to TRBJ1-2; D ambiguous. V dropped 5 bases and J dropped 0 bases, with 10 bases sitting between them. CDR1 LNHDA and CDR2 SQIVND come from the germline V gene (reference sequence). There are 14 residues in the CDR3. The CDR3, as DNA: TGTGCCAGTAGTGCTCCCGTAGCTAACTATGGCTACACCTTC. Its protein product is CASSAPVANYGYTF.

J is TRBJ1-2 and V is TRBV7-3; 8 nucleotides match TRBD1. Germline V CDR1 and CDR2: SGHTA, FQGTGA. V gave up 8 bases and J gave up 1 base; unmatched junction bases: 9. The CDR3 sequence is 15 residues long. This CDR3 is CASGISGGGNYGYTF. DNA of the CDR3: TGTGCCAGCGGGATCTCAGGGGGCGGTAACTATGGCTACACCTTC.

The J gene is TRBJ2-7, the V gene TRBV2; tentative D call: TRBD1 (6 bases). The CDR3 runs 14 residues. With 5 bases removed from V and 3 bases from J, the gap between germline ends came to 14 bases. The V gene's germline CDR1 is SNHLY and CDR2 FYNNEI. CDR3 region: CASSSDQGNYEQYF. The CDR3 nucleotides read TGTGCCAGCAGTTCGGACCAGGGGAACTACGAGCAGTACTTC.

The chain links TRBV7-3 to TRBJ2-7, with D uncertain. V gave up 5 bases and J gave up 3 bases, with 11 bases separating them. CDR3 size: 13 residues. Germline V CDR1 and CDR2: SGHTA, FQGTGA. CDR3 sequence: CASSPTPGYEQYF. The DNA of the CDR3 is TGTGCCAGCAGCCCCACTCCGGGCTACGAGCAGTACTTC.

J is TRBJ2-1 and V is TRBV30; D is undetermined. CDR1 GTSNPN and CDR2 SVGIG come from the germline V gene (reference sequence). Deletions cut 2 bases from V and 6 bases from J, with 11 bases between. CDR3 length equals 13 residues. CDR3 nucleotides: TGTGCCTGGAGTAGATTGGCCATCAATGAGCAGTTCTTC. It translates to CAWSRLAINEQFF.

There are a few counts of this clone. The chain uses TRBV23-1 and TRBJ1-6; 7 bases match TRBD1. TRBV23-1 is an ORF; its function is uncertain. V was clipped by 0 bases and J by 9 bases; unmatched bases: 8. The CDR3 is 16 amino acids. CDR3 residues: CASSQSSDRPFSPLHF. The CDR3 DNA is TGCGCCAGCAGTCAATCCTCGGACAGGCCTTTTTCACCCCTCCACTTT.

Only one count was recorded for this clone. This CDR3 is also generated by other DNA sequences in the sample. V and J are TRBV7-3 and TRBJ1-5; a weak D match, TRBD1 (6 bases). Trimming took off 0 bases at V and 8 bases at J, with 11 bases between the two ends. Germline CDR1 SGHTA, CDR2 FQGTGA. The CDR3 is 14 amino acids. Here the CDR3 DNA reads TGTGCCAGCAGCTTAACAGGGGGTGACGAGCCCCAGCATTTT. Protein product: CASSLTGGDEPQHF.

The rearrangement uses TRBV13 and TRBJ1-4; perhaps TRBD1 as D (6 bases). The CDR3 contains 15 residues. With 4 bases removed from V and 0 bases from J, the gap between germline ends came to 9 bases. Germline-derived CDR1 and CDR2 are PRHDT and FYEKMQ (reference sequence). The DNA for the CDR3 is TGTGCCAGCAGCTACACAGGGACAACTAATGAAAAACTGTTTTTT. It codes for CASSYTGTTNEKLFF.

The chain employs TRBV6-5 and TRBJ2-3, with unresolved D. The germline V gene has CDR1 MNHEY and CDR2 SVGAGI. This CDR3 has 13 residues. Trimming removed 6 bases at V and 0 bases at J, with 7 bases between. The CDR3 DNA reads as TGTGCCAGCAGCCCGGTGAGCACAGATACGCAGTATTTT. It specifies CASSPVSTDTQYF.

The chain couples TRBV5-1 to TRBJ2-7; 11 bases line up with TRBD2. Germline lookup yields CDR1 SGHRS and CDR2 YFSETQ. With V trimmed by 1 base and J by 0 bases, 6 bases remained unmatched. The CDR3 totals 17 residues. In DNA form, the CDR3 reads TGCGCCAGCAGCTTGAGTCTAGCGGGGGGACCCTCCTACGAGCAGTACTTC. This sequence encodes CASSLSLAGGPSYEQYF.

V and J are TRBV5-6 and TRBJ2-2; 7 nucleotides match TRBD2. The CDR3 has 14 residues. V dropped 2 bases and J dropped 7; count of bases not matched to a gene: 5. In germline, CDR1 is SGHDT, CDR2 YYEEEE. For the CDR3, the DNA is TGTGCCAGCAGCTTTGGGGGGGAAGACGGGGAGCTGTTTTTT. Translated: CASSFGGEDGELFF.

The chain joins TRBV5-1 to TRBJ2-3; the D is unclear. The CDR3 consists of 13 residues. Germline assignment: CDR1 SGHRS and CDR2 YFSETQ. With 4 bases removed from V and 5 bases from J, the gap between germline ends came to 11 bases. CDR3 amino acids: CASSHQYKDTQYF. The CDR3 DNA reads as TGCGCCAGCAGCCACCAATACAAAGATACGCAGTATTTT. Drawing the rest from reference TRBV5-1 and TRBJ2-3, the complete variable domain is KAGVTQTPRYLIKTRGQQVTLSCSPISGHRSVSWYQQTPGQGLQFLFEYFSETQRNKGNFPGRFSGRQFSNSRSEMNVSTLELGDSALYLCASSHQYKDTQYFGPGTRLTVL.

The rearrangement links TRBV5-6 to TRBJ1-1; TRBD1 is a possible D gene (6 bases). Germline assignment: CDR1 SGHDT and CDR2 YYEEEE. V shed 3 bases and J shed 4 bases, with 16 bases lying between them. This CDR3 has 15 amino acids. The CDR3 nucleotides read TGTGCCAGCAGCTATACAGGGACGGGCAGCACTGAAGCTTTCTTT. Translated, it gives CASSYTGTGSTEAFF. Based on the CDR3 plus reference TRBV5-6 and TRBJ1-1, the full variable domain is DAGVTQSPTHLIKTRGQQVTLRCSPKSGHDTVSWYQQALGQGPQFIFQYYEEEERQRGNFPDRFSGHQFPNYSSELNVNALLLGDSALYLCASSYTGTGSTEAFFGQGTRLTVV.

This chain connects TRBV4-1 to TRBJ1-1, with D perhaps matching TRBD1 (6 bases). The CDR3 contains 16 residues. Deletions cut 0 bases from V and 1 base from J, with 12 bases between. Germline CDR1 MGHRA, CDR2 YSYEKL. The DNA of the CDR3 is TGCGCCAGCAGCCAAGATACAGGGACTACGAACACTGAAGCTTTCTTT. Protein: CASSQDTGTTNTEAFF.